These T cell receptor beta chains were read from a single sample in a study of CD8 T cells in Susac syndrome. TCRdb fed the immunoSEQ multiplex PCR reads into MiXCR, producing one record per CDR3 protein. The repertoire holds 20,000 or so distinct CDR3 sequences, with approximately 95% as singletons. The sequenced material came from CD8+ T cells from PBMCs. Receptor source: a human donor in good health. Both conserved end residues are part of each CDR3. D genes are given only for firm matches. A row's size may be missing; if present it is once, few, many or a size class.

j_call v_call clone_size d_call cdr3_aa cdr3_nt
TRBJ1-4 TRBV19 - - CASSNRQGLFF TGTGCCAGTAGCAATCGTCAGGGGCTGTTTTTT
TRBJ2-1 TRBV7-9 - - CASTGLNEQFF TGTGCCAGCACCGGGTTGAATGAGCAGTTCTTC
TRBJ2-2 TRBV2 - TRBD2 CASSPTSGSVYGELFF TGTGCCAGCAGCCCCACTAGCGGGAGCGTTTACGGGGAGCTGTTTTTT
TRBJ2-2 TRBV4-3 - TRBD1 CASSQEDRDSGGELFF TGCGCCAGCAGCCAAGAGGACAGGGATAGTGGCGGGGAGCTGTTTTTT
TRBJ1-5 TRBV25-1 - - CASSDRRGGQPQHF TGTGCCAGCAGTGATAGGAGGGGCGGTCAGCCCCAGCATTTT
TRBJ2-1 TRBV2 - - CASSDIFGGKNNEQFF TGTGCCAGCAGTGATATTTTTGGAGGGAAAAACAATGAGCAGTTCTTC
TRBJ2-1 TRBV29-1 once - CSGRQREQFF TGCAGCGGGAGACAGAGGGAGCAGTTCTTC
TRBJ1-1 TRBV7-9 - TRBD1 CASSVAGGATEAFF TGTGCCAGCAGCGTTGCAGGGGGAGCCACTGAAGCTTTCTTT
TRBJ2-7 TRBV20-1 - - CSARDTWGAYGQYF TGCAGTGCTAGAGATACCTGGGGGGCCTACGGGCAGTACTTC
TRBJ1-5 TRBV29-1 few - CSVEGAEGQPQHF TGCAGCGTTGAGGGGGCGGAGGGTCAGCCCCAGCATTTT